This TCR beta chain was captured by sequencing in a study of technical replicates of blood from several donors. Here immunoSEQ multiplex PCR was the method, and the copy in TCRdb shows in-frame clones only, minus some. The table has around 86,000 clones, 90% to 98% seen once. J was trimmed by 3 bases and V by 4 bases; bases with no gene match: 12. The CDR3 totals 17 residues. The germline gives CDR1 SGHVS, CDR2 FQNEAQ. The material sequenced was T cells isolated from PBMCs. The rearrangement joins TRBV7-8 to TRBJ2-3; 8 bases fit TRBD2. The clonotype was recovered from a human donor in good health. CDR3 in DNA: TGTGCCAGCAGCTCCCTGAAAGCGGGAGATGTGACAGATACGCAGTATTTT. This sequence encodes CASSSLKAGDVTDTQYF.